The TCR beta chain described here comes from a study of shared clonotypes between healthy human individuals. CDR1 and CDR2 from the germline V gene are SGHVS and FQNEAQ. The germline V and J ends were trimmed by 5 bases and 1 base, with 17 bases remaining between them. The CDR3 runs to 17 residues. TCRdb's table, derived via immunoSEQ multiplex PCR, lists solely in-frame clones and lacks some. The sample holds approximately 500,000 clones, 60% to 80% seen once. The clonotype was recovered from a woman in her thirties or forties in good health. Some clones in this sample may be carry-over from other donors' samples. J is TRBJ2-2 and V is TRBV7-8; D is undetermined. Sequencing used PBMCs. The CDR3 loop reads CASSGSSYSRNTGELFF. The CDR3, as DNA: TGTGCCAGCAGCGGATCTTCTTACAGCCGGAACACCGGGGAGCTGTTTTTT.